The clone carrying this TCR beta chain has a count of ten or more. Its antigen is still unknown. Source study methods: Between about 23,224 and 700,000 TCRs appeared in each sample, and the median stood at about 93,000. MiXCR, applied by TCRdb to the RACE reads, yields one record per CDR3 protein. The V and J calls, along with clone size, are taken from TCRdb and not from the paper's own processing. The sample includes more than 100,000 distinct CDR3 sequences, roughly 13% of them seen just once. The sample's time point: pre-sensitization, week 0. The sample's treatment: therapeutic diphenylcyclopropenone sensitization with weekly scalp DPC. The record originates from a study of human T cells and chemical hapten exposure. Findings and caveats of the study: After DPC sensitization, TCRs above 1 in 1000 frequency showed no change.

Germline CDR1 is MNHEY and CDR2 is SMNVEV (reference sequence). Trimming took 3 bases from V and 2 from J, leaving 1 base between them. The CDR3 sequence is 12 residues long. The TCR originated in a woman aged 18-29 years with alopecia areata. Some clones in this sample may be carry-over from other donors' samples. Sequencing was performed on whole blood, taken in connection with sensitization to the hapten diphenylcyclopropenone (DPC). The chain has TRBV27 and TRBJ2-2; D remains ambiguous. The CDR3: CASSFNTGELFF. Here the CDR3 DNA reads TGTGCCAGCAGTTTTAACACCGGGGAGCTGTTTTTT.